The 20 T cell receptor beta chains presented below share a single source sample, sequenced in a study of read filtering for tumor transcriptome and immune sequencing. Molecular barcoded adaptors covering alpha/delta and beta/gamma chains were used on roughly 400 ng RNA. TCRdb fed the reads into MiXCR, producing one record per CDR3 protein. The sample records 37,000 or so distinct CDR3 sequences, roughly 15% being singletons. Sequenced sample: a population of CD138-negative cells sorted from bone marrow. Receptors were obtained from a donor at least 40 years old with multiple myeloma.

This clonotype came up many times. The chain employs TRBV20-1 and TRBJ1-1; TRBD1 might be the D (6 bases). This CDR3 has 13 residues. Trimming shortened V by 6 bases and J by 4 bases, and 15 bases separated the two germline ends. CDR1 and CDR2 from the germline V gene are DFQATT and SNEGSKA (reference sequence). The CDR3 sequence: CSAVPGHLTEAFF. The CDR3 coding sequence is TGCAGTGCAGTACCGGGACACCTCACTGAAGCTTTCTTT.

This clonotype has a handful of counts. This could be a read error, since a much larger clone is one nucleotide away. The chain couples TRBV12-3 or TRBV12-4 to TRBJ2-3; no definite D call. The length of the CDR3 is 13 residues. For the CDR3, the DNA is TGTGCCGGCAGTTTTCACCCCACAGATACGCAGTATTTT. Translating gives CAGSFHPTDTQYF.

The chain carries TRBV2 and TRBJ2-1, with a tentative D call TRBD1 (6 bases). The CDR3 consists of 16 residues. Germline assignment: CDR1 SNHLY and CDR2 FYNNEI. V lost 3 bases to trimming and J lost 2 bases, with 14 bases between them. The CDR3: CASSDDQGLTYNEQFF. CDR3 bases: TGTGCCAGCAGTGATGACCAGGGGCTAACCTACAATGAGCAGTTCTTC.

This clonotype was seen a handful of times. The chain employs TRBV20-1 and TRBJ2-1; 8 nucleotides agree with TRBD1. From germline, CDR1 is DFQATT and CDR2 SNEGSKA (reference sequence). The CDR3 contains 15 residues. V shed 6 bases and J 6 bases; nucleotides not matched to a gene: 13. Here the CDR3 reads CSAPLGQGRINEQFF. CDR3 coding DNA: TGCAGTGCCCCCCTTGGACAGGGAAGAATCAATGAGCAGTTCTTC.

A single count supports this clonotype. This chain links TRBV7-2 with TRBJ2-7; tentatively, D is TRBD1 (5 bases). Per germline, CDR1 SGHTA and CDR2 FQGNSA. Deletions cut 1 base from V and 1 base from J, with 11 bases between. The CDR3 runs to 15 residues. The CDR3 DNA sequence: TGTGCCAGCAGCTTAGTTGTAGGGGTATCCTACGAGCAGTACTTC. Residues: CASSLVVGVSYEQYF. Combining the CDR3 with reference TRBV7-2 and TRBJ2-7 gives the whole variable domain GAGVSQSPSNKVTEKGKDVELRCDPISGHTALYWYRQSLGQGLEFLIYFQGNSAPDKSGLPSDRFSAERTGGSVSTLTIQRTQQEDSAVYLCASSLVVGVSYEQYFGPGTRLTVT.

The sample holds many counts of this clonotype. DNA of the CDR3: TGTGCCAGTACCCCCGTGGGGACAGATACGCAGTATTTT. As protein: CASTPVGTDTQYF. The chain links TRBV19 to TRBJ2-3; D gene unclear. V was pared by 7 bases and J by 3 bases, with 11 bases between. The CDR3 is made up of 13 amino acids. Germline loops: CDR1 LNHDA, CDR2 SQIVND (reference sequence).

In its sample, this clonotype was seen many times. In nucleotides, the CDR3 is TGTGCCAGCCGGACAGGGAGCCTACTCTCTGGGGCCAACGTCCTGACTTTC. Translation gives CASRTGSLLSGANVLTF. The chain carries TRBV5-5 and TRBJ2-6; 8 bases are shared with TRBD1. V was pared by 7 bases and J by 0 bases, with 9 bases of the junction left unmatched. This CDR3 comprises 17 residues. Germline CDR1 and CDR2: SGHKS and YYEKEE (reference sequence).

This clonotype showed up many times. The chain joins TRBV5-1 to TRBJ1-2; tentatively, D is TRBD1 (5 bases). With 0 bases removed from V and 4 bases from J, the gap between germline ends came to 7 bases. The CDR3 length is 13 residues. Germline CDR1 is SGHRS and CDR2 is YFSETQ. For the CDR3, the DNA is TGCGCCAGCAGCTTGGGGGACCGCTATGGCTACACCTTC. Its translation: CASSLGDRYGYTF.

This clonotype showed up many times. The chain joins TRBV7-9 to TRBJ2-2; 9 bases align to TRBD1. CDR1 SEHNR and CDR2 FQNEAQ come from the germline V gene (reference sequence). V dropped 4 bases and J dropped 5; count of bases not matched to a gene: 5. This CDR3 is built from 15 residues. The CDR3 is CASSSGQGYTGELFF. CDR3 sequence (DNA): TGTGCCAGCAGCTCGGGACAGGGCTATACCGGGGAGCTGTTTTTT.

At least ten counts were recorded for this clonotype. The CDR3 protein is CASSFSQAGLGGEQFF. CDR3 bases: TGTGCCAGCAGTTTCTCCCAAGCGGGCCTAGGGGGTGAGCAGTTCTTC. The gene calls are TRBV12-3 or TRBV12-4 and TRBJ2-1, with D perhaps given as TRBD1 or TRBD2 (6 bases each). There are 16 residues in the CDR3. Deletions cut 3 bases from V and 9 bases from J, with 21 bases between.

As for this clonotype: One end of the junction is discordant with germline, which a read error may explain. The chain links TRBV5-1 to TRBJ2-3; 8 positions match TRBD2. The CDR3 sequence is 14 residues long. CDR1 and CDR2 from the germline V gene are SGHRS and YFSETQ. Here the CDR3 reads CASSAGGPGNTRYF. The DNA for the CDR3 is TGCGCCAGCAGCGCGGGGGGCCCTGGGAATACGCGGTATTTT.

As for this clonotype: No conserved phenylalanine or tryptophan ends this CDR3, so it is likely a read error. The rearrangement uses TRBV12-3 or TRBV12-4 and TRBJ1-1; 7 bases match TRBD1. The V segment lost 2 bases and the J segment 1 base; nucleotides outside the gene matches: 10. The CDR3 has 17 residues. CDR3 loop: CASSLTPGTGENTEAFL. DNA for the CDR3: TGTGCCAGCAGTTTAACCCCGGGAACAGGGGAGAACACTGAAGCTTTCCTT.

This clonotype was detected many times. J is TRBJ1-5 and V is TRBV30, with D hard to call. This CDR3 has 15 amino acids. With 4 bases removed from V and 2 bases from J, the gap between germline ends came to 15 bases. CDR1 GTSNPN and CDR2 SVGIG come from the germline V gene (reference sequence). The CDR3 is CAWKEGGWGNQPQHF. The CDR3, as DNA: TGTGCCTGGAAGGAGGGAGGATGGGGCAATCAGCCCCAGCATTTT.

This clonotype was seen ten or more times. This chain uses TRBV28 with TRBJ2-1; maybe TRBD2 (5 bases). The V end was cut by 2 bases, the J end by 2 bases, with 10 bases between. Per germline, CDR1 MDHEN and CDR2 SYDVKM. This CDR3 spans 15 amino acids. CDR3 nucleotide sequence: TGTGCCAGCAGTTTAAGAACCGGGGCCTACAATGAGCAGTTCTTC. Its translation: CASSLRTGAYNEQFF.

At least ten counts were recorded for this clonotype. The CDR3 DNA reads TGTGCCAGCAGCCCACAGACAGGGCTGAAAGTGGATGGCTACACCTTC. Its protein product is CASSPQTGLKVDGYTF. The chain couples TRBV7-9 to TRBJ1-2, with 7 positions matching TRBD1. This CDR3 has 16 amino acids. CDR1 SEHNR and CDR2 FQNEAQ come from the germline V gene (reference sequence). With V trimmed by 5 bases and J by 6 bases, 15 bases remained unmatched.

The chain carries TRBV5-1 and TRBJ2-7; 8 positions match TRBD1. V lost 4 bases, J lost 5 bases, and 8 bases stayed unmatched. Germline-derived CDR1 and CDR2 are SGHRS and YFSETQ. CDR3 length equals 14 residues. The CDR3 nucleotides are TGCGCCAGCAGCCCGGGACAGGCTGGCAACGAGCAGTACTTC. It yields the protein CASSPGQAGNEQYF.

This clonotype has ten or more counts. V is TRBV20-1 and J is TRBJ2-2; D uncertain. The length of the CDR3 is 12 residues. CDR1 is DFQATT, CDR2 SNEGSKA, per germline (reference sequence). V gave up 6 bases and J gave up 6 bases, with 11 bases separating them. CDR3 in DNA: TGCAGTGCACGTGTCTTCGCCGGGGAGCTGTTTTTT. Its protein product is CSARVFAGELFF.

In this sample, this clonotype is medium-sized. The genes are TRBV10-3 and TRBJ2-1; 10 nucleotides match TRBD1. After removal of 10 bases from V and 9 bases from J, the junction contained 12 bases not matched to a gene. Germline values: CDR1 ENHRY, CDR2 SYGVKD. This CDR3 spans 14 amino acids. The CDR3 DNA reads TGTGCCACCCAGAACCGGGACAGGGGATCTGAGCAGTTCTTC. Its protein product is CATQNRDRGSEQFF.

The rearrangement uses TRBV18 and TRBJ1-6, with a possible D match to TRBD1 (6 bases). The ends were cut back, 2 bases at V and 8 bases at J, with 10 bases in the middle. The germline V gene encodes CDR1 KGHSH and CDR2 LQKENI. The CDR3 covers 14 residues. The CDR3 DNA reads TGTGCCAGCTCACCAAAGGGGGGGGATTCACCCCTCCACTTT. It specifies CASSPKGGDSPLHF.

This clonotype showed up many times. CDR3 bases: TGCGCCAGCAGCCCAGACCCGTCGGAGCCTAATGAAAAACTGTTTTTT. As protein: CASSPDPSEPNEKLFF. The chain combines TRBV5-1 with TRBJ1-4; D not resolved. CDR1 is SGHRS, CDR2 YFSETQ, per germline. The CDR3 runs to 16 residues. Trimming took 4 bases from V and 3 from J, leaving 16 bases between them.